The 21 T cell receptor beta chains listed next were all sequenced from one sample in a study of regulatory T cells in long-lasting Graves disease. The authors built TCR beta libraries using iRepertoire HTBI primers and Arm-PCR of CDR3 regions. One entry per CDR3 protein, called by TCRdb with MiXCR from the multiplex PCR reads. Among 250,000 to 300,000 distinct CDR3 sequences, about 20% were seen once, and the ten largest hold 11% to 15%. The time point here: newly diagnosed GD, antithyroid drugs for less than 3 months. With RNA extracted from PBMCs as input, the TCR library was made. These same records also appear under a second study, on T cells in Graves' hyperthyroidism and ophthalmopathy.

The sequences come from peripheral blood mononuclear cells (PBMCs), collected at new diagnosis, from a patient treated with antithyroid drugs. The source is a woman aged 25-40 years with Graves disease.

The chain recombines TRBV12-3 or TRBV12-4 with TRBJ2-5; TRBD1 aligns across 7 bases. The CDR3 totals 13 residues. V gave up 6 bases and J gave up 7 bases; unmatched junction bases: 8. This chain's CDR3 is CASSLGQSGTQYF. The CDR3 DNA is TGTGCCAGCAGCCTGGGACAGAGCGGGACCCAGTACTTC.

At least ten counts were recorded for this clonotype. The V call is TRBV6-1, the J call TRBJ1-5; TRBD1 is a possible D gene (5 bases). This CDR3 contains 15 residues. With 3 bases removed from V and 9 bases from J, the gap between germline ends came to 18 bases. The germline gives CDR1 MNHNS, CDR2 SASEGT. This chain's CDR3 is CASSDFPREGWPQHF. The CDR3 DNA reads TGTGCCAGCAGTGATTTTCCGAGGGAGGGGTGGCCCCAGCATTTT.

This clonotype was recorded at least ten times. The chain links TRBV3-1 to TRBJ1-6; D unclear. This CDR3 is built from 15 residues. CDR1 is LGHDT and CDR2 is YNNKEL in the germline V gene (reference sequence). V lost 0 bases and J 3 bases, leaving 6 bases between the germline ends. CDR3 nucleotides: TGTGCCAGCAGCCAAGATCGAATCTATAATTCACCCCTCCACTTT. Translating it yields CASSQDRIYNSPLHF. The complete variable domain, with remaining parts taken from reference TRBV3-1 and TRBJ1-6, reads DTAVSQTPKYLVTQMGNDKSIKCEQNLGHDTMYWYKQDSKKFLKIMFSYNNKELIINETVPNRFSPKSPDKAHLNLHINSLELGDSAVYFCASSQDRIYNSPLHFGNGTRLTVT.

A note on this clonotype: Compared with germline, one end of the junction differs, possibly owing to a read error. The rearrangement joins TRBV12-3 or TRBV12-4 to TRBJ2-2, with 9 positions matching TRBD1. This CDR3 region has 17 residues. The CDR3 loop reads CTSSHGTGGANTGELFF. CDR3 nucleotides: TGTACCAGCAGCCACGGCACAGGGGGCGCGAACACCGGGGAGCTGTTTTTT.

This clonotype has ten or more counts. CDR3 sequence (DNA): TGTGCCAGTAGTATAGGGGGTGAGCAGTTCTTC. It encodes CASSIGGEQFF. The chain is built from TRBV19 and TRBJ2-1; D gene unclear. V dropped 1 base and J dropped 9 bases, with 4 bases sitting between them. CDR1 is LNHDA and CDR2 is SQIVND in the germline V gene (reference sequence). The CDR3 is 11 amino acids.

This clonotype came up many times. The chain joins TRBV9 to TRBJ1-3, with D maybe TRBD1 (6 bases). Germline V gives CDR1 SGDLS, CDR2 YYNGEE. V lost 2 bases and J lost 4, with 22 bases in between. The CDR3 has 18 amino acids. The CDR3 protein is CASSVTGTPYERGNTIYF. The DNA of the CDR3 is TGTGCCAGCAGCGTCACCGGGACACCCTATGAGAGGGGAAACACCATATATTTT.

The gene calls are TRBV2 and TRBJ1-4; 11 nucleotides line up with TRBD1. CDR3 size: 15 residues. Germline V gives CDR1 SNHLY, CDR2 FYNNEI. V shed 3 bases, J shed 8 bases, and the junction held 5 bases outside the gene matches. CDR3 loop: CASSDPGTGGEKLFF. CDR3 coding DNA: TGTGCCAGCAGTGACCCCGGGACAGGGGGAGAAAAACTGTTTTTT.

This clonotype appeared many times. This sequence joins TRBV5-4 and TRBJ2-5, with D perhaps matching TRBD1 or TRBD2 (5 bases each). Trimming cost V 0 bases and J 5 bases, with 17 bases left between them. This CDR3 has 16 residues. In germline, CDR1 is SGHNT, CDR2 YYREEE (reference sequence). Here the CDR3 DNA reads TGTGCCAGCAGCTTGGGGGGGAGAGGAGGTAGGGAGACCCAGTACTTC. Translated, it gives CASSLGGRGGRETQYF.

This clonotype was detected a few times. Just one base apart from a much larger clone, this may be a read error. The V and J genes are TRBV11-2 and TRBJ2-5; 7 bases fit TRBD2. Trimming removed 7 bases from V and 9 bases from J; junction bases left unmatched: 14. CDR1 is SGHAT and CDR2 is FQNNGV in the germline V gene. The CDR3 covers 14 residues. CDR3 region: CASTHGGVLEAQYF. DNA of the CDR3: TGTGCCAGCACACATGGGGGGGTTTTGGAGGCCCAGTACTTC.

The chain links TRBV19 to TRBJ1-1; D not resolved. This CDR3 comprises 16 residues. Germline CDR1 is LNHDA and CDR2 is SQIVND (reference sequence). Trimming took 4 bases from V and 6 from J, leaving 21 bases between them. Here the CDR3 DNA reads TGTGCCAGTAGTAAATCATGGGCGGCCCAGTATGCTGAAGCTTTCTTT. Translation: CASSKSWAAQYAEAFF. Looking up the rest from reference TRBV19 and TRBJ1-1 gives the full variable domain: DGGITQSPKYLFRKEGQNVTLSCEQNLNHDAMYWYRQDPGQGLRLIYYSQIVNDFQKGDIAEGYSVSREKKESFPLTVTSAQKNPTAFYLCASSKSWAAQYAEAFFGQGTRLTVV.

This clonotype showed up just a few times. CDR3 in DNA: TGTGCCAGTAGTATTACGGGCAGCCTTGGCTATGGCTACACCTTC. This codes for CASSITGSLGYGYTF. The chain uses TRBV19 and TRBJ1-2; no definite D call. The germline V gene has CDR1 LNHDA and CDR2 SQIVND (reference sequence). CDR3 length: 15 amino acids. Trimming left V 3 bases short and J 4 bases short, with 15 bases between.

At least ten counts were recorded for this clonotype. The chain uses TRBV5-6 and TRBJ1-1; 10 positions match TRBD1. CDR1 SGHDT and CDR2 YYEEEE come from the germline V gene. V shed 4 bases, J shed 4 bases, and the junction held 7 bases outside the gene matches. The CDR3 runs 15 residues. The CDR3 nucleotides read TGTGCCAGCAGCGAGGGACAGGGGTTCGCCACTGAAGCTTTCTTT. It encodes CASSEGQGFATEAFF.

This chain links TRBV7-9 with TRBJ1-2; D unresolved. V was trimmed by 7 bases and J by 3 bases, leaving 12 bases between them. This CDR3 has 13 residues. Germline V gives CDR1 SEHNR, CDR2 FQNEAQ (reference sequence). This chain's CDR3 is CASTLTKDYGYTF. The CDR3 nucleotides are TGTGCCAGCACCCTTACAAAGGACTATGGCTACACCTTC.

This clonotype was seen at least ten times. The chain employs TRBV4-1 and TRBJ2-2; a possible D gene is TRBD2 (6 bases). The CDR3 is made up of 13 amino acids. Germline CDR1 is MGHRA and CDR2 is YSYEKL. V was trimmed by 4 bases and J by 6 bases, leaving 9 bases between them. CDR3 loop: CASSRGVAGELFF. In DNA form, the CDR3 reads TGCGCCAGCAGCCGGGGGGTTGCCGGGGAGCTGTTTTTT.

This clonotype was found many times. This chain uses TRBV27 with TRBJ2-7, with a possible D match to TRBD2 (6 bases). In germline, CDR1 is MNHEY, CDR2 SMNVEV (reference sequence). The CDR3 is 14 amino acids. V was pared by 2 bases and J by 5 bases, with 13 bases between. The CDR3 DNA is TGTGCCAGCAGTTTAAGTGGCCGGGGGAACGAGCAGTACTTC. Translating gives CASSLSGRGNEQYF.

This clonotype was counted many times. The chain is built from TRBV9 and TRBJ2-3; D is undetermined. The CDR3 is made up of 14 amino acids. Looked up from germline, CDR1 is SGDLS and CDR2 is YYNGEE. The V end lost 3 bases, the J end lost 3 bases, and 11 bases lay between the germline ends. The CDR3 nucleotides read TGTGCCAGCAGCGCCCCACAGAGAACAGATACGCAGTATTTT. It translates to CASSAPQRTDTQYF.

This clonotype was observed many times. The CDR3 sequence: CSVERDRGREQYF. DNA for the CDR3: TGCAGCGTTGAAAGGGACAGGGGGCGCGAGCAGTACTTC. The J gene is TRBJ2-7, the V gene TRBV29-1; 12 bases are shared with TRBD1. In germline, CDR1 is SQVTM, CDR2 ANQGSEA. The CDR3 consists of 13 residues. The junction had 2 bases not matched to a gene; V was cut back by 2 bases and J by 6 bases.

This clonotype appeared a few times. Given a much more abundant clone one base away, this may be a read error. The chain uses TRBV14 and TRBJ1-1, with TRBD1 as a possible D gene (6 bases). Germline CDR1 and CDR2: SGHDN and FVKESK. CDR3 length equals 13 residues. CDR3 DNA sequence: TGTGCCGGCAGCCAAGCCGGGGGCCGGCGAGCTTTCTTT. Amino acid sequence: CAGSQAGGRRAFF.

This clonotype was picked up many times. The chain links TRBV20-1 to TRBJ1-5; D may be TRBD1 (6 bases). Per the germline V gene, CDR1 is DFQATT and CDR2 is SNEGSKA (reference sequence). V lost 0 bases and J 3 bases, leaving 9 bases between the germline ends. The CDR3 length is 14 residues. Here the CDR3 DNA reads TGCAGTGCTAGAGATCGGGGGCTCAATCAGCCCCAGCATTTT. This sequence encodes CSARDRGLNQPQHF.

This clonotype was recorded at least ten times. The rearrangement links TRBV7-8 to TRBJ1-2; D is undetermined. This CDR3 is 14 amino acids long. V was trimmed by 2 bases and J by 4 bases, leaving 11 bases between them. Germline V gene data show CDR1 as SGHVS and CDR2 as FQNEAQ. CDR3 coding DNA: TGTGCCAGCAGCTTACTTTGGGATCTCTATGGCTACACCTTC. This gives the protein CASSLLWDLYGYTF.

V is TRBV11-2 and J is TRBJ1-3; no definite D call. V lost 4 bases and J 0 bases, leaving 7 bases between the germline ends. This CDR3 is built from 14 residues. Germline V gene data show CDR1 as SGHAT and CDR2 as FQNNGV. The CDR3 DNA sequence: TGTGCCAGCAGCTCCAGTCGCTCTGGAAACACCATATATTTT. Its translation: CASSSSRSGNTIYF.